The 24 T cell receptor beta chains below all came from one sample that was sequenced in a study of T cell repertoires in cytomegalovirus infection. For these TCRs, the target antigens are not known. TCRdb redid the calling of the reads with MiXCR, one entry per CDR3 protein. The sample yields approximately 83,000 distinct CDR3 sequences, 20% to 30% seen once. The sample consisted of CD8+ T cells from cultured PBMCs, taken from culture after CMV antigen stimulation. These receptor sequences come from a human donor in good health (CMV status not recorded). Some clones in this sample may be carry-over from other donors' samples.

In its sample, this clonotype was seen a few times. This chain links TRBV12-3 or TRBV12-4 with TRBJ1-1, with D unclear. V lost 4 bases, J lost 8 bases, and 11 bases lay in between. The CDR3 spans 12 residues. As DNA, the CDR3 is TGTGCCAGCAGTTCCGATGCGGGGGAAGCTTTCTTT. Translating gives CASSSDAGEAFF.

This clonotype was counted a few times. This rearrangement joins TRBV20-1 to TRBJ2-7; D possibly corresponds to TRBD1 (6 bases). Germline V lookup: CDR1 DFQATT, CDR2 SNEGSKA (reference sequence). Deletions cut 2 bases from V and 5 bases from J, with 13 bases between. The CDR3 spans 13 residues. As DNA, the CDR3 is TGCAGTGCTAGAACAGGGCTATCGGACGAGCAGTACTTC. Translating it yields CSARTGLSDEQYF.

In its sample, this clonotype was seen a few times. The V call is TRBV2, the J call TRBJ2-1, with TRBD2 identical over 8 bases. The germline CDR1 and CDR2 sequences are SNHLY and FYNNEI. The CDR3 is made up of 17 amino acids. Unmatched junction bases numbered 10, after V lost 2 bases and J lost 4 bases. CDR3 amino acids: CASSEYGGRIPYNEQFF. The CDR3 nucleotides read TGTGCCAGCAGTGAATACGGCGGGAGGATACCTTACAATGAGCAGTTCTTC.

The rearrangement joins TRBV6-5 to TRBJ1-5, with D possibly matching TRBD1 (6 bases). Trimming removed 5 bases at V and 7 bases at J, with 12 bases between. CDR3 length: 13 residues. Germline CDR1 and CDR2: MNHEY and SVGAGI. The DNA for the CDR3 is TGTGCCAGCAGTATGACAGGATGGCAGCCCCAGCATTTT. Protein product: CASSMTGWQPQHF.

Only a few counts were recorded for this clonotype. In nucleotides, the CDR3 is TGTGCCAGCAGCTCCGACAGGGGGGGGGCGTCGGACACTGAAGCTTTCTTT. Translation gives CASSSDRGGASDTEAFF. The rearrangement uses TRBV5-4 and TRBJ1-1; 9 bases align to TRBD1. Trimming took 3 bases from V and 3 from J; bases not matched to a gene: 12. Germline assignment: CDR1 SGHNT and CDR2 YYREEE (reference sequence). This CDR3 is built from 17 residues.

At least ten counts were recorded for this clonotype. The chain has TRBV11-2 and TRBJ1-1; D is unclear. Trimming pared 1 base from V and 3 bases from J, leaving 6 bases between. Germline CDR1 is SGHAT and CDR2 is FQNNGV. The CDR3 sequence is 13 residues long. CDR3: CASSLGSYTEAFF. The DNA of the CDR3 is TGTGCCAGCAGCTTAGGATCGTACACTGAAGCTTTCTTT.

This clonotype showed up just a few times. V gene TRBV10-3 combines with J gene TRBJ2-7, with a weak D call TRBD2 (6 bases). Germline loops: CDR1 ENHRY, CDR2 SYGVKD. The CDR3 length is 15 residues. Trimming left V 10 bases short and J 2 bases short, with 21 bases between. The CDR3 DNA reads TGTGCCACAACGGAGGAGAGCGGGCCAACCTACGAGCAGTACTTC. It specifies CATTEESGPTYEQYF.

This chain links TRBV18 with TRBJ1-5, with D possibly TRBD1 on 5 matching bases. CDR3 length: 13 residues. CDR1 is KGHSH, CDR2 LQKENI, per germline. Trimming removed 1 base from V and 5 bases from J, with 6 bases in between. The CDR3 sequence: CASSPQQDQPQHF. CDR3 DNA: TGTGCCAGCTCACCACAACAGGATCAGCCCCAGCATTTT.

The rearrangement links TRBV4-1 to TRBJ1-5, with D perhaps TRBD1 (5 bases). V was cut by 0 bases and J by 4 bases, with 13 bases left in between. The CDR3 length is 16 residues. CDR1 and CDR2 (germline): MGHRA, YSYEKL. CDR3: CASSQDGGGGNQPQHF. The CDR3 region has the DNA TGCGCCAGCAGCCAAGATGGTGGGGGGGGAAATCAGCCCCAGCATTTT.

The chain uses TRBV4-1 and TRBJ1-1; D is ambiguous. Per germline, CDR1 MGHRA and CDR2 YSYEKL. This CDR3 region has 15 residues. V was clipped by 0 bases and J by 4 bases, with 12 bases between them. This CDR3 reads CASSQDPRSSTEAFF. The CDR3 DNA reads TGCGCCAGCAGCCAAGATCCCAGGTCTTCCACTGAAGCTTTCTTT.

The chain combines TRBV10-3 with TRBJ1-1, with 9 bases aligning to TRBD1. Germline lookup yields CDR1 ENHRY and CDR2 SYGVKD. V lost 4 bases and J lost 6; bases outside the gene matches: 6. CDR3 length: 14 residues. CDR3 region: CAISGGTGKPEAFF. DNA for the CDR3: TGTGCCATCAGTGGAGGGACAGGGAAGCCTGAAGCTTTCTTT.

This clonotype was observed a handful of times. V gene TRBV29-1 combines with J gene TRBJ2-7; 10 bases line up with TRBD2. The CDR3 extends over 13 amino acids. The germline V gene encodes CDR1 SQVTM and CDR2 ANQGSEA. After removal of 5 bases from V and 1 base from J, the junction contained 2 bases not matched to a gene. The CDR3 region is CSVTSGTSYEQYF. The CDR3 nucleotides are TGCAGCGTTACTAGCGGGACTTCCTACGAGCAGTACTTC.

This sequence joins TRBV10-3 and TRBJ2-5; 11 bases align to TRBD2. Germline trimming cut 11 bases from V and 5 bases from J; bases unmatched to any gene: 7. Germline V gives CDR1 ENHRY, CDR2 SYGVKD. CDR3 length: 13 amino acids. CDR3 protein: CASGTSGGETQYF. The CDR3 DNA reads as TGTGCCTCCGGGACTAGCGGCGGGGAGACCCAGTACTTC.

This clonotype was recorded a few times. The chain links TRBV14 to TRBJ1-1, with D tentatively TRBD1 (5 bases). V was pared by 0 bases and J by 2 bases, with 7 bases between. The CDR3 spans 14 residues. Germline CDR1 is SGHDN and CDR2 is FVKESK. The CDR3 region is CASSQEGANTEAFF. The CDR3 DNA follows: TGTGCCAGCAGCCAAGAAGGGGCCAACACTGAAGCTTTCTTT.

The chain links TRBV11-1 to TRBJ1-2; unclear D gene. This CDR3 has 13 amino acids. The germline V and J ends were trimmed by 4 bases and 7 bases, with 13 bases remaining between them. Germline values: CDR1 SGHAT, CDR2 FQDESV (reference sequence). The CDR3 protein is CASSYGPRTGYTF. The CDR3 DNA reads as TGTGCCAGCAGCTACGGACCTCGGACTGGCTACACCTTC.

The chain joins TRBV9 to TRBJ2-1, with 8 nucleotides matching TRBD2. CDR3 size: 15 residues. J was trimmed by 2 bases and V by 3 bases; bases with no gene match: 4. CDR1 SGDLS and CDR2 YYNGEE come from the germline V gene. CDR3: CASSGDSGAYNEQFF. In DNA form, the CDR3 reads TGTGCCAGCAGCGGAGATAGCGGGGCCTACAATGAGCAGTTCTTC.

Ten or more counts support this clonotype. This sequence joins TRBV7-6 and TRBJ2-7, with unresolved D. This CDR3 is 13 amino acids long. Germline V gene data show CDR1 as SGHVS and CDR2 as FNYEAQ. The ends were cut back, 1 base at V and 0 bases at J, with 4 bases in the middle. For the CDR3, the DNA is TGTGCCAGCAGCTTAGGGGACTCCTACGAGCAGTACTTC. Amino acids: CASSLGDSYEQYF. Looking up the rest from reference TRBV7-6 and TRBJ2-7 gives the full variable domain: GAGVSQSPRYKVTKRGQDVALRCDPISGHVSLYWYRQALGQGPEFLTYFNYEAQQDKSGLPNDRFSAERPEGSISTLTIQRTEQRDSAMYRCASSLGDSYEQYFGPGTRLTVT.

The rearrangement links TRBV5-4 to TRBJ2-5; unclear D gene. CDR3 length equals 13 residues. The germline V gene encodes CDR1 SGHNT and CDR2 YYREEE (reference sequence). V lost 3 bases and J lost 1, with 7 bases in between. In DNA, the CDR3 is TGTGCCAGCAGCTGGACGTCCCAAGAGACCCAGTACTTC. This gives the protein CASSWTSQETQYF. Full variable domain (remainder filled in from reference TRBV5-4 and TRBJ2-5): ETGVTQSPTHLIKTRGQQVTLRCSSQSGHNTVSWYQQALGQGPQFIFQYYREEENGRGNFPPRFSGLQFPNYSSELNVNALELDDSALYLCASSWTSQETQYFGPGTRLLVL.

This clonotype has a handful of counts. The chain recombines TRBV6-6 with TRBJ2-2, with D tentatively TRBD1 or TRBD2 (6 bases each). CDR1 is MNHNY, CDR2 SVGAGI, per germline (reference sequence). Trimming left V 2 bases short and J 6 bases short, with 10 bases between. CDR3 length: 14 residues. The CDR3 bases are TGTGCCAGCAGTTACGGTGGGGGGCCCGGGGAGCTGTTTTTT. Amino acids: CASSYGGGPGELFF.

This clonotype occurred a few times. The CDR3 here is CASSELTGDRTDTQYF. Here the CDR3 DNA reads TGCGCCAGCAGTGAGTTGACAGGGGATCGCACAGATACGCAGTATTTT. The genes are TRBV10-2 and TRBJ2-3, with 8 bases identical to TRBD1. J was trimmed by 1 base and V by 1 base; bases with no gene match: 4. The CDR3 consists of 16 residues. Germline lookup yields CDR1 WSHSY and CDR2 SAAADI.

The chain employs TRBV12-3 or TRBV12-4 and TRBJ1-5; D uncertain. The CDR3 covers 13 residues. Trimming left V 2 bases short and J 6 bases short, with 8 bases between. In nucleotides, the CDR3 is TGTGCCAGCAGTTTAAAAGGAAGTCAGCCCCAGCATTTT. Translated: CASSLKGSQPQHF.

Turning to this clonotype: One base away lies a much larger clone, so this may be a sequencing read error. This chain joins TRBV5-1 and TRBJ2-1; D unresolved. V shed 1 base and J shed 5 bases, with 13 bases lying between them. This CDR3 contains 15 residues. Germline V gene sequence: CDR1 SGHRS, CDR2 YFSETQ. The chain's CDR3 is CASSLKTITHNEQFF. DNA for the CDR3: TGCGCCAGCAGCTTGAAGACAATTACCCACAATGAGCAGTTCTTC.

Concerning this clonotype: One junction end does not reproduce the germline sequence, and a read error may be involved. The chain links TRBV6-1 to TRBJ1-3; D is unresolved. There are 18 residues in the CDR3. Germline lookup yields CDR1 MNHNS and CDR2 SASEGT. The CDR3 loop is CASSEAAARGPDGSTIFF. In DNA, the CDR3 is TGTGCCAGCAGTGAAGCGGCCGCGCGAGGGCCGGATGGAAGCACCATATTTTTT.

At least ten counts were recorded for this clonotype. The genes are TRBV10-3 and TRBJ1-5, with a tentative D call TRBD1 (6 bases). CDR3 length: 16 amino acids. Trimming pared 6 bases from V and 2 bases from J, leaving 17 bases between. Germline V gene sequence: CDR1 ENHRY, CDR2 SYGVKD. The CDR3 bases are TGTGCCATCAGGGGGGATGGGGGGGCTGGCAATCAGCCCCAGCATTTT. As protein: CAIRGDGGAGNQPQHF.